The T cell receptor (beta chain) described here comes from a study of blood T cell repertoires in COVID-19. Study background: Collection of acute and convalescent COVID-19 samples took place in the United States, Italy and Spain. Sources were T cells, B-cell-depleted T cells, or PBMCs; the material itself was cDNA or gDNA.

Authors' processing steps: Reference gene primer amplification in the assay estimated nucleated cell counts. Sequencing used immunoSEQ multiplex PCR; TCRdb keeps in-frame clones, though not all of them. V and J calls and clone size come straight from that table; D and trimming were deduced from the DNA. This sample carries 45,000 to 50,000 clones, roughly nine tenths of them seen once, and the ten largest clones take around 9.8%. The CDR3 has 17 residues. V lost 4 bases to trimming and J lost 1 base; unmatched junction nucleotides: 13. CDR1 and CDR2 (germline): LGHDT, YNNKEL (reference sequence). The sequencing input was peripheral blood. The clonotype comes from a human donor in a cohort sampled during active COVID-19. The rearrangement uses TRBV3-1 (or the pseudogene TRBV3-2) and TRBJ2-7, with 7 bases identical to TRBD1. The CDR3 DNA follows: TGTGCCAGCAGCCCCGGACAGGACCGCCTCATATCCTACGAGCAGTACTTC. Translating gives CASSPGQDRLISYEQYF.